This record concerns one T cell receptor beta chain sequence. The sample is drawn from a study of shared T cell receptors in the human thymus. Germline V gene sequence: CDR1 PRHDT, CDR2 FYEKMQ (reference sequence). This CDR3 has 15 amino acids. V was clipped by 7 bases and J by 3 bases; unmatched bases: 5. Some clones are missing from TCRdb's copy, which holds only in-frame ones; the method was immunoSEQ multiplex PCR. The sample lists about 660,000 clones; about 89% were seen once. This sample was also put to use in a study of human thymus T cells. That source reports: It was healthy Finnish infants having corrective surgery for congenital heart defects who were the donors. Repertoires sampled from thymus and blood appeared biased in V and J gene usage.

This sequence was found in a boy under two years old with a congenital heart defect. The sample comprised thymocytes. The genes are TRBV13 and TRBJ2-3; 12 nucleotides line up with TRBD2. The CDR3 bases are TGTGCCAGCAACCTAGCGGGGGGGCCAACAGATACGCAGTATTTT. As protein: CASNLAGGPTDTQYF.